These 9 T cell receptor beta chains were all obtained from the same sample, sequenced in a study of beta chain features in type 1 diabetes. Every bit of the isolated RNA underwent reverse transcription, so sequencing read expressed TCRB transcripts. The protocol was immunoSEQ multiplex PCR, while the TCRdb copy is restricted to in-frame clones and leaves out a portion. The table records around 340,000 clones, roughly 21% of them present only once. The sample consisted of naive CD4+ T cells from blood. The receptors derive from a woman between 18 and 29 years old in good health.

As regards this clone: The same CDR3 can be traced to other DNA sequences in this sample. J is TRBJ2-5 and V is TRBV7-2; 7 nucleotides match TRBD1. V shed 3 bases, J shed 3 bases, and the junction held 1 base outside the gene matches. This CDR3 spans 13 amino acids. CDR1 is SGHTA, CDR2 FQGNSA, per germline. CDR3 in amino acids: CASSFDREETQYF. For the CDR3, the DNA is TGTGCCAGCAGCTTTGACAGGGAAGAGACCCAGTACTTC.

This clone was seen only a few times. The V and J genes are TRBV6-1 and TRBJ2-1; 8 bases match TRBD2. CDR1 and CDR2 from the germline V gene are MNHNS and SASEGT. Trimming at V came to 7 bases and at J to 10 bases, leaving 9 bases not matched to a gene. The CDR3 covers 13 residues. CDR3 in amino acids: CASKRAGAEEQFF. CDR3 coding DNA: TGTGCCAGCAAGAGAGCGGGGGCGGAGGAGCAGTTCTTC.

This clone turned up a few times. The chain uses TRBV19 and TRBJ1-1; 7 bases are a match to TRBD1. Germline lookup yields CDR1 LNHDA and CDR2 SQIVND (reference sequence). The CDR3 has 12 residues. The V and J ends lost 5 bases and 11 bases, in that order; junction bases with no gene match: 8. CDR3 bases: TGTGCCAGTAGTCCTCCACAGGGGTCCGCTTTCTTT. Protein product: CASSPPQGSAFF.

This rearrangement joins TRBV4-3 to TRBJ2-6; maybe TRBD2 (5 bases). CDR3 length: 16 amino acids. Deletions cut 0 bases from V and 2 bases from J, with 8 bases between. The germline V gene encodes CDR1 LGHNA and CDR2 YSLEER. CDR3 amino acids: CASSQDRSAGANVLTF. The CDR3 DNA sequence: TGCGCCAGCAGCCAAGATCGTAGCGCTGGGGCCAACGTCCTGACTTTC.

V is TRBV19 and J is TRBJ2-7; perhaps TRBD1 as D (5 bases). V shed 3 bases and J shed 2 bases, with 14 bases lying between them. CDR1 and CDR2 (germline): LNHDA, SQIVND (reference sequence). There are 15 residues in the CDR3. The CDR3 here is CASSITGERPYEQYF. CDR3 nucleotide sequence: TGTGCCAGTAGTATTACAGGCGAACGGCCCTACGAGCAGTACTTC.

This clone was detected a few times. The J gene is TRBJ1-6, the V gene TRBV18, with a possible D match to TRBD1 (5 bases). Trimming cost V 3 bases and J 9 bases, with 15 bases left between them. This CDR3 region has 15 residues. Per the germline V gene, CDR1 is KGHSH and CDR2 is LQKENI. The CDR3 sequence: CASSPPGRRGSPLHF. The CDR3 region has the DNA TGTGCCAGCTCACCCCCCGGGAGGAGGGGTTCACCCCTCCACTTT.

The chain links TRBV6-5 to TRBJ2-3, with 10 bases matching TRBD2. Germline loops: CDR1 MNHEY, CDR2 SVGAGI. V lost 6 bases and J lost 1; bases outside the gene matches: 1. The CDR3 is made up of 14 amino acids. The CDR3 loop reads CASSLAGGTDTQYF. In DNA form, the CDR3 reads TGTGCCAGCAGCCTAGCGGGGGGCACAGATACGCAGTATTTT.

The V call is TRBV7-6, the J call TRBJ2-2; a weak D match, TRBD2 (5 bases). V was shortened by 4 bases and J by 4 bases, with 16 bases between the two germline ends. The CDR3 length is 16 residues. Germline CDR1 and CDR2: SGHVS and FNYEAQ. CDR3 DNA: TGTGCCAGCAGCTCCTCCGCCCTAGCTGGCACCGGGGAGCTGTTTTTT. It translates to CASSSSALAGTGELFF.

Only a few counts were recorded for this clone. V gene TRBV5-6 combines with J gene TRBJ1-2; no reliable D call. This CDR3 comprises 11 residues. V was cut by 4 bases and J by 2 bases, with 3 bases left in between. Germline CDR1 is SGHDT and CDR2 is YYEEEE. CDR3 coding DNA: TGTGCCAGCAGCGCGAACTATGGCTACACCTTC. It encodes CASSANYGYTF.